This T cell receptor (beta chain) was retrieved from a study of identical twins. Study findings and constraints: Invariant T cells like MAIT and iNKT could partly confound the zero-insertion analyses.

A universal primer site was added by template switching, and unique molecular identifiers were carried by the cDNA. TCRdb fed the 5' RACE reads into MiXCR, producing one record per CDR3 protein. Of 1.5 million to 2 million distinct CDR3 sequences detected, about 30% appear once; the ten largest clones hold 0.25% to 0.3%. The length of the CDR3 is 15 residues. Losses at the gene ends were 5 bases for V and 6 bases for J; bases not matched to a gene: 8. Germline V lookup: CDR1 KGHSH, CDR2 LQKENI. On this clonotype itself: Its antigen is unidentified.

This TCR was recovered from a newborn girl in good health. Sequencing used cord blood. The chain recombines TRBV18 with TRBJ2-1; TRBD2 agrees at 9 bases. The CDR3 is CASSEREAGGNEQFF. CDR3 coding DNA: TGTGCCAGCTCAGAACGAGAAGCGGGGGGCAATGAGCAGTTCTTC.